A selection of T cell receptor beta chains follows, all from one sample in a study of CD8+ T cells in alopecia areata. Generated by immunoSEQ multiplex PCR, the TCRdb table keeps only in-frame clones and is missing some. Of some 210,000 clones listed, about 60% are singletons. The specimen was CD4+ T cells sorted from blood, collected at week 0. These receptors were collected from a human donor with alopecia areata. The CDR3 runs from the conserved cysteine through the conserved F or W. Each record gives: D gene, J gene, clone size, V gene, CDR3 protein, CDR3 DNA. The D gene is left open where the match is weak. A row's size may be missing; if present it is once, few, many or a size class.

d_call: .; j_call: TRBJ1-2; clone_size: .; v_call: TRBV6-5; cdr3_aa: CASSLGGYGYTF; cdr3_nt: TGTGCCAGCAGCCTTGGGGGGTATGGCTACACCTTC
d_call: .; j_call: TRBJ2-5; clone_size: .; v_call: TRBV5-6; cdr3_aa: CASSRGQQETQYF; cdr3_nt: TGTGCCAGCAGCCGAGGACAGCAAGAGACCCAGTACTTC
d_call: .; j_call: TRBJ1-2; clone_size: .; v_call: TRBV12-5; cdr3_aa: CASGTDRLGYTF; cdr3_nt: TGTGCTAGTGGAACCGACAGGTTAGGCTACACCTTC
d_call: TRBD2; j_call: TRBJ2-5; clone_size: few; v_call: TRBV7-9; cdr3_aa: CASSLSSASGRVGKETQYF; cdr3_nt: TGTGCCAGCAGCTTAAGTTCTGCTAGCGGGAGAGTTGGAAAAGAGACCCAGTACTTC
d_call: .; j_call: TRBJ2-1; clone_size: few; v_call: TRBV15; cdr3_aa: CATSPSPGNEQFF; cdr3_nt: TGTGCCACCAGCCCCTCCCCTGGAAATGAGCAGTTCTTC
d_call: .; j_call: TRBJ1-2; clone_size: .; v_call: TRBV11-2; cdr3_aa: CASSLVGVPPFYGYTF; cdr3_nt: TGTGCCAGCAGCTTAGTCGGGGTACCGCCGTTCTATGGCTACACCTTC
d_call: TRBD1; j_call: TRBJ1-2; clone_size: .; v_call: TRBV7-6; cdr3_aa: CASSSGTGDYGYTF; cdr3_nt: TGTGCCAGCAGCTCGGGGACAGGGGACTATGGCTACACCTTC
d_call: .; j_call: TRBJ2-3; clone_size: .; v_call: TRBV2; cdr3_aa: CASGTGLSGDTQYF; cdr3_nt: TGTGCCAGCGGTACGGGCCTCTCTGGAGATACGCAGTATTTT
d_call: .; j_call: TRBJ2-7; clone_size: .; v_call: TRBV7-9; cdr3_aa: CASSPLGERYEQYF; cdr3_nt: TGTGCCAGCAGCCCTCTCGGGGAGCGATACGAGCAGTACTTC
d_call: TRBD1; j_call: TRBJ2-5; clone_size: few; v_call: TRBV23-1; cdr3_aa: CASSQYRGGMQETQYF; cdr3_nt: TGCGCCAGCAGTCAATACAGGGGCGGAATGCAAGAGACCCAGTACTTC
d_call: .; j_call: TRBJ2-1; clone_size: .; v_call: TRBV7-9; cdr3_aa: CASSLAGGGDEQFF; cdr3_nt: TGTGCCAGCAGCTTAGCTGGGGGCGGCGATGAGCAGTTCTTC
d_call: .; j_call: TRBJ2-1; clone_size: .; v_call: TRBV18; cdr3_aa: CASSPYESNEQFF; cdr3_nt: TGTGCCAGCTCACCATATGAAAGCAATGAGCAGTTCTTC
d_call: .; j_call: TRBJ1-5; clone_size: .; v_call: TRBV19; cdr3_aa: CASSIDGSNQPQHF; cdr3_nt: TGTGCCAGTAGTATTGACGGTAGCAATCAGCCCCAGCATTTT
d_call: .; j_call: TRBJ2-7; clone_size: .; v_call: TRBV27; cdr3_aa: CASSHLGTSSVSTYEQYF; cdr3_nt: TGTGCCAGCAGTCACCTAGGGACCTCCAGTGTGAGCACCTACGAGCAGTACTTC
d_call: TRBD2; j_call: TRBJ2-1; clone_size: .; v_call: TRBV29-1; cdr3_aa: CSVGWRLAGKGEQFF; cdr3_nt: TGCAGCGTTGGATGGAGACTAGCGGGGAAGGGTGAGCAGTTCTTC
d_call: .; j_call: TRBJ2-3; clone_size: .; v_call: TRBV7-8; cdr3_aa: CASTLLADTQYF; cdr3_nt: TGTGCCAGCACCTTGTTGGCCGATACGCAGTATTTT
d_call: .; j_call: TRBJ1-2; clone_size: .; v_call: TRBV7-2; cdr3_aa: CASSTGQSSGGGYTF; cdr3_nt: TGTGCCAGCAGCACAGGACAGAGTTCAGGCGGTGGCTACACCTTC
d_call: .; j_call: TRBJ2-1; clone_size: .; v_call: TRBV2; cdr3_aa: CASSSDSEQFF; cdr3_nt: TGTGCCAGCAGTTCGGACAGTGAGCAGTTCTTC
d_call: .; j_call: TRBJ1-2; clone_size: .; v_call: TRBV5-1; cdr3_aa: CASSLRGRANYGYTF; cdr3_nt: TGCGCCAGCAGCTTGAGGGGCAGGGCTAACTATGGCTACACCTTC
d_call: .; j_call: TRBJ2-7; clone_size: few; v_call: TRBV9; cdr3_aa: CASSVDLAASSYEQYF; cdr3_nt: TGTGCCAGCAGCGTAGACCTAGCAGCAAGCTCCTACGAGCAGTACTTC
d_call: .; j_call: TRBJ1-5; clone_size: .; v_call: TRBV28; cdr3_aa: CASTPAGSSNQPQHF; cdr3_nt: TGTGCCAGCACCCCCGCAGGGAGTAGCAATCAGCCCCAGCATTTT
d_call: TRBD2; j_call: TRBJ2-5; clone_size: once; v_call: TRBV6-6; cdr3_aa: CATLTSGSSETQYF; cdr3_nt: TGTGCCACCCTGACTAGCGGGAGTAGTGAGACCCAGTACTTC
d_call: .; j_call: TRBJ2-1; clone_size: few; v_call: TRBV5-1; cdr3_aa: CASRRIETGSPYNEQFF; cdr3_nt: TGCGCCAGCAGACGAATCGAAACGGGGTCCCCCTACAATGAGCAGTTCTTC
d_call: .; j_call: TRBJ2-5; clone_size: .; v_call: TRBV15; cdr3_aa: CATSRDQLAPSGETQYF; cdr3_nt: TGTGCCACCAGCAGAGATCAGTTGGCCCCCTCTGGAGAGACCCAGTACTTC
d_call: TRBD1; j_call: TRBJ1-2; clone_size: .; v_call: TRBV27; cdr3_aa: CASHPRTGFAGGYTF; cdr3_nt: TGTGCCAGCCACCCACGGACAGGTTTCGCAGGGGGCTACACCTTC
d_call: .; j_call: TRBJ1-1; clone_size: .; v_call: TRBV7-8; cdr3_aa: CASSSPRDALRAFF; cdr3_nt: TGTGCCAGCAGCTCCCCCCGGGACGCCTTGCGGGCTTTCTTT
d_call: .; j_call: TRBJ1-5; clone_size: few; v_call: TRBV2; cdr3_aa: CASRWNSNSNQPQHF; cdr3_nt: TGTGCCAGCAGATGGAATTCAAATAGCAATCAGCCCCAGCATTTT